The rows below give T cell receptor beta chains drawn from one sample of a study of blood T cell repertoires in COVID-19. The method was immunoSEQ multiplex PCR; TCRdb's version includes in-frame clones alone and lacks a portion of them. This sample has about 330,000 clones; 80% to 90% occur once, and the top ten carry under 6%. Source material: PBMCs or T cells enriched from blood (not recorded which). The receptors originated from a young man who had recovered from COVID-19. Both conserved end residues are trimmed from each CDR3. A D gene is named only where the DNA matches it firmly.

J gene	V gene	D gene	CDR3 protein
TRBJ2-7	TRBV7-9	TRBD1	ASSFRQGDSYEQY
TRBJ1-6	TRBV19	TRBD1	ASSMMPGTGNSPLH
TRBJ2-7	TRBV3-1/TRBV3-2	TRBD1	ASSPIVRLRDRTLGEQY
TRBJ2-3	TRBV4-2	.	ASSQVLRRGTDTQY
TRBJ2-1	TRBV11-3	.	ASSPGTYNEQF
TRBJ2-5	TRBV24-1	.	ATSDSLETQY
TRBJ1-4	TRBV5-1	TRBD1	ASSLGGQGNEKLF
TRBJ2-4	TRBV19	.	ASSIVNSRPNIQY
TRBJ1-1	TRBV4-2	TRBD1	ASSRRSDRGDTEAF
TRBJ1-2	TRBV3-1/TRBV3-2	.	ASSQEISARSDGYT
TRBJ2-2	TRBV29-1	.	SIKRRDWGGELF
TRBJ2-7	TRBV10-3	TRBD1	ATAGQGSSYEQY
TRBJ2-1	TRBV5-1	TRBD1	ASSLGDRVVDEQF
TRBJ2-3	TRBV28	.	ASSLAGSTDTQY
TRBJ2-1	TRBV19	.	ASRTPGSYNEQF
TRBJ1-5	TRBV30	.	AWSHRVNQPQH
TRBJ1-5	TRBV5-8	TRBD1	ASSLFGTVNQPQH
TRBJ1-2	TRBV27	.	ASRKGASGYGYT
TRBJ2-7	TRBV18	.	ASSRRGSYEQY
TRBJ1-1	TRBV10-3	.	AIGPAGGDQEAF
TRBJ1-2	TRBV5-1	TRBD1	ASSTQGAVGYT
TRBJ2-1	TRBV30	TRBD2	AWRDPRAGGNNEQF
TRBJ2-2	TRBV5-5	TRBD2	ASSSGLAVYTGELF
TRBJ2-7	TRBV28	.	ASSFLLVGYEQY
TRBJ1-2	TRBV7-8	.	ASSFKGPGGYGYT
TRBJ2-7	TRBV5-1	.	ASSSGVEQY
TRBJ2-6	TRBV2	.	ASSELRGSGANVLT
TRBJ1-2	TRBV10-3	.	AINNRDGGKSNYGYT
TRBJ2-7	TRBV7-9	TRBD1	ASSLGTGNYEQY
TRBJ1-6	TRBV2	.	ASSELRTGGYNSPLH
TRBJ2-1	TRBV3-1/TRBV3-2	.	ASSQDAVYNEQF
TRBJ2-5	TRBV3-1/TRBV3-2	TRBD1	ASSRGLETQY
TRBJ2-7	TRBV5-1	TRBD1	ASRLGQGARYEQY
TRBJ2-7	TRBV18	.	ASSPPTASYEQY
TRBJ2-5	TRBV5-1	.	ASSVGSQETQY
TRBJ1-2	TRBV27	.	ASSLNVRGGYT
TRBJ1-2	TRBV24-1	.	ATSDPGTPYGYT
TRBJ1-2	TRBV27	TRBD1	ASSFTSGGGYT
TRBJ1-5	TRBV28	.	ASSLYNQPQH
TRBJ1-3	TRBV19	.	ASSISSSGNTIY
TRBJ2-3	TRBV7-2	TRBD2	ASSFTSGGYTDTQY
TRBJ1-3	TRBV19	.	ASSIFIGSGNTIY
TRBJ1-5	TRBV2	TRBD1	ASRQGTGGGQPQH
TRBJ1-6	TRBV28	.	ASQLSVGGTPLH
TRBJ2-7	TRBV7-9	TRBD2	ASSLERGGYEQY
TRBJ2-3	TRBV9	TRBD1	ASRELGTGYGTDTQY
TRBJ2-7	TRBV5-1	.	ASSPGGGNDEQY
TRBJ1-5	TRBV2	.	ASRAGETSNQPQH
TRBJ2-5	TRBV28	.	ASSFERETQY
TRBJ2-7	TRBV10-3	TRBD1	ANSPRGQGREQY
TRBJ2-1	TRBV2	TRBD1	ASSEAPQTGVNEQF
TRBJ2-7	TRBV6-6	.	AGSVQGYEQY